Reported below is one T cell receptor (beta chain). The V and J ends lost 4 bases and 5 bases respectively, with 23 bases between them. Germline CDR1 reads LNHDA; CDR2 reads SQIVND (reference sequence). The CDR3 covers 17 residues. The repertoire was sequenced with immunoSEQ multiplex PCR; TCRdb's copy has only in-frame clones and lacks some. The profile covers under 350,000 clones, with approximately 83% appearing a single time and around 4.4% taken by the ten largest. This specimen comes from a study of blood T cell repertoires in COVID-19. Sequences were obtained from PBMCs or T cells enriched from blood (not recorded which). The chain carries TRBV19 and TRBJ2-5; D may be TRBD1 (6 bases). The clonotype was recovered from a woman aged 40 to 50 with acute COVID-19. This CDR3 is CASSTPKQGIERETQYF. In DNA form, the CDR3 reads TGTGCCAGTAGTACGCCTAAACAGGGTATAGAACGGGAGACCCAGTACTTC.